Presented here are 17 T cell receptor beta chains from one specimen sequenced in a study of T-cell memory formation after mild COVID-19 (dated by TCRdb to the early 2020s). Library construction relied on 5' RACE. The run used an Illumina NovaSeq 6000. Using fastp trimming at Q25 and MiXCR clonotype assembly, TCRdb reanalyzed the public sequencing data and kept in-frame beta chains. When rows share a CDR3 protein, they turn into one entry using the most common DNA and genes. The sample profile shows 450,000 to 650,000 distinct CDR3 sequences; around 17% of them were found once. The ten largest clones take up 12% of the sample. The sample consisted of PBMCs or a T cell subset sorted from them (not recorded which). All receptors come from an adult woman who had mild COVID-19 (a few samples of this study predate the infection). The sample titles of this study are shuffled in the database, so cell type and time point are left out; the donor was told from shared clones.

This clonotype turned up a few times. The chain recombines TRBV29-1 with TRBJ2-3, with D unclear. CDR1 SQVTM and CDR2 ANQGSEA come from the germline V gene. The V gene lost 6 bases and the J gene lost 6 bases, with 13 bases spanning the gap. The CDR3 runs to 12 residues. In DNA form, the CDR3 reads TGCAGCGTCGTGGCCCCACCGGATACGCAGTATTTT. Its protein product is CSVVAPPDTQYF.

This clonotype was counted between two and nine times. V is TRBV29-1 and J is TRBJ2-1; D possibly corresponds to TRBD1 (5 bases). CDR3 length: 12 amino acids. V lost 7 bases, J lost 2 bases, and 9 bases lay in between. Germline CDR1 is SQVTM and CDR2 is ANQGSEA. CDR3 in amino acids: CSALGAYNEQFF. The DNA for the CDR3 is TGCAGCGCGCTAGGGGCCTACAATGAGCAGTTCTTC.

This clonotype was seen more than once but under ten times. The chain links TRBV4-1 to TRBJ1-2, with D unclear. This CDR3 contains 15 residues. Germline loops: CDR1 MGHRA, CDR2 YSYEKL. V dropped 1 base and J dropped 2 bases, with 11 bases sitting between them. CDR3 nucleotide sequence: TGCGCCAGCAGCCAAGTCCCGGGCGGAAACTATGGCTACACCTTC. Its translation: CASSQVPGGNYGYTF.

This clonotype was detected a few times. This chain joins TRBV15 and TRBJ1-5, with 7 bases identical to TRBD1. CDR3 length equals 14 residues. Looked up from germline, CDR1 is LNHNV and CDR2 is YYDKDF (reference sequence). J gave up 7 bases and V 5 bases, and 8 bases lay outside the gene matches. CDR3 nucleotides: TGTGCCACCAGCCAAGACAGGGTCGGCCAGCCCCAGCATTTT. The encoded protein is CATSQDRVGQPQHF.

The rearrangement joins TRBV3-1 to TRBJ2-7, with TRBD2 as a possible D gene (6 bases). V gave up 3 bases and J gave up 2 bases, with 14 bases separating them. CDR1 and CDR2 (germline): LGHDT, YNNKEL (reference sequence). This CDR3 spans 15 amino acids. CDR3 nucleotide sequence: TGTGCCAGCAGCCAGGCGAGGACGGGGGCCTACGAGCAGTACTTC. Amino acids: CASSQARTGAYEQYF.

This clonotype was seen a few times. The chain joins TRBV24-1 to TRBJ2-6; TRBD2 might be the D (5 bases). CDR3 length: 15 amino acids. Germline CDR1 KGHDR, CDR2 SFDVKD. Trimming took off 3 bases at V and 1 base at J, with 6 bases between the two ends. The CDR3 spells CATSDRESGANVLTF. CDR3 nucleotide sequence: TGTGCCACCAGTGATAGGGAGTCTGGGGCCAACGTCCTGACTTTC.

In DNA form, the CDR3 reads TGTGCCAGCAGTTTCCCTCCCGGCGAGCAGTACTTC. Its translation: CASSFPPGEQYF. The chain couples TRBV6-2 or TRBV6-3 to TRBJ2-7; no clear D gene. The V gene's germline CDR1 is MNHEY and CDR2 SVGEGT. Trimming left V 4 bases short and J 6 bases short, with 10 bases between. This CDR3 comprises 12 residues.

This clonotype was seen a handful of times. V and J are TRBV14 and TRBJ1-1; D is perhaps TRBD1 (5 bases). V lost 0 bases and J lost 6, with 11 bases in between. The CDR3 length is 14 residues. Germline V gene data show CDR1 as SGHDN and CDR2 as FVKESK. The CDR3 bases are TGTGCCAGCAGCCAAGAGCGGGGCAGGTCTGAAGCTTTCTTT. Its translation: CASSQERGRSEAFF. Together with reference TRBV14 and TRBJ1-1, the CDR3 gives the full variable domain: EAGVTQFPSHSVIEKGQTVTLRCDPISGHDNLYWYRRVMGKEIKFLLHFVKESKQDESGMPNNRFLAERTGGTYSTLKVQPAELEDSGVYFCASSQERGRSEAFFGQGTRLTVV.

This clonotype occurred many times. V usage is TRBV14 and J usage is TRBJ2-7, with 7 bases lining up with TRBD1. CDR1 and CDR2 from the germline V gene are SGHDN and FVKESK. The trim removed 0 bases at V and 2 bases at J, leaving 7 bases unmatched. The CDR3 contains 16 residues. DNA of the CDR3: TGTGCCAGCAGCCAAGATCCCCGACAGGGAACCTACGAGCAGTACTTC. Its translation is CASSQDPRQGTYEQYF.

This clonotype was counted a few times. This chain connects TRBV24-1 to TRBJ2-5; D ambiguous. V was cut by 9 bases and J by 5 bases, with 9 bases left in between. CDR3 length: 11 residues. In germline, CDR1 is KGHDR, CDR2 SFDVKD. DNA of the CDR3: TGTGCCACCGGGCTGGAGGAGACCCAGTACTTC. It specifies CATGLEETQYF.

This clonotype showed up just a few times. The genes are TRBV12-3 or TRBV12-4 and TRBJ1-1; D unresolved. This CDR3 region has 14 residues. The germline V and J ends were trimmed by 5 bases and 7 bases, with 17 bases remaining between them. The CDR3 DNA reads TGTGCCAGCAGTCCTTTCCGATTAGGTCTTGAAGCTTTCTTT. This codes for CASSPFRLGLEAFF.

The rearrangement uses TRBV2 and TRBJ2-5; D gene uncertain. The ends were cut back, 6 bases at V and 1 base at J, with 3 bases in the middle. Per the germline V gene, CDR1 is SNHLY and CDR2 is FYNNEI. CDR3 length equals 11 residues. This chain's CDR3 is CASRVQETQYF. The CDR3 DNA is TGTGCCAGCAGGGTCCAAGAGACCCAGTACTTC.

V and J are TRBV12-3 or TRBV12-4 and TRBJ2-7; 8 bases agree with TRBD2. After removal of 3 bases from V and 2 bases from J, the junction contained 3 bases not matched to a gene. The CDR3 loop spans 14 amino acids. Here the CDR3 DNA reads TGTGCCAGCAGTTTTCTAGCGGGTACCTACGAGCAGTACTTC. This encodes CASSFLAGTYEQYF.

The rearrangement uses TRBV5-1 and TRBJ2-1; 10 nucleotides align to TRBD2. The V segment lost 4 bases and the J segment 4 bases; nucleotides outside the gene matches: 5. The germline CDR1 and CDR2 sequences are SGHRS and YFSETQ. This CDR3 region has 15 residues. For the CDR3, the DNA is TGCGCCAGCAGCCCAGCGGGAGGGGAGTACAATGAGCAGTTCTTC. Encoded protein: CASSPAGGEYNEQFF.

This clonotype has at least ten counts. The CDR3 nucleotides are TGTGCCAGCAGCATGACTAGCCATGAGCAGTTCTTC. Translation: CASSMTSHEQFF. This rearrangement joins TRBV7-2 to TRBJ2-1; 7 bases match TRBD2. Germline V gene sequence: CDR1 SGHTA, CDR2 FQGNSA. The CDR3 totals 12 residues. The trim removed 5 bases at V and 8 bases at J, leaving 3 bases unmatched.

This clonotype was seen ten or more times. The chain links TRBV4-1 to TRBJ2-1, with TRBD1 as a possible D gene (5 bases). Trimming removed 0 bases from V and 8 bases from J, with 17 bases in between. The CDR3 runs 16 residues. Germline V lookup: CDR1 MGHRA, CDR2 YSYEKL. The DNA for the CDR3 is TGCGCCAGCAGCCAAGACAGGGCATCAAGGTGGGATGAGCAGTTCTTC. Translating gives CASSQDRASRWDEQFF.

The V call is TRBV5-1, the J call TRBJ2-1, with D possibly TRBD1 on 7 matching bases. This CDR3 has 15 residues. Germline V CDR1 and CDR2: SGHRS, YFSETQ. Between the trimmed V and J ends, which lost 3 bases and 2 bases, there was a span of 12 bases. This CDR3 reads CASSWRDSTYNEQFF. The CDR3 coding sequence is TGCGCCAGCAGCTGGAGGGACAGCACCTACAATGAGCAGTTCTTC. Looking up the rest from reference TRBV5-1 and TRBJ2-1 gives the full variable domain: KAGVTQTPRYLIKTRGQQVTLSCSPISGHRSVSWYQQTPGQGLQFLFEYFSETQRNKGNFPGRFSGRQFSNSRSEMNVSTLELGDSALYLCASSWRDSTYNEQFFGPGTRLTVL.